One T cell receptor beta chain is described in this entry. TCRdb re-derived calls from the RACE reads in MiXCR, one entry per CDR3 protein. The sample has 190,000 or so distinct CDR3 sequences; under 30% are singletons. This specimen belongs to a study of human T cells and chemical hapten exposure. Across the whole study: Read at 6 days, the patch tests placed 0.01% DPC on the upper back.

Documented time point: patch test 3, about 24 weeks after DPC sensitization. Stated treatment: therapeutic diphenylcyclopropenone sensitization with weekly scalp DPC. Unfractionated whole blood yielded total RNA. The TCR comes from a middle-aged woman with alopecia areata. Some clones in this sample may be carry-over from other donors' samples. Sequencing was performed on whole blood, taken in connection with sensitization to the hapten diphenylcyclopropenone (DPC).

The DNA for the CDR3 is TGTGCCAGCAGCTCCCAGGGGGCCGAAGAGACCCAGTACTTC. Protein sequence: CASSSQGAEETQYF. V usage is TRBV5-6 and J usage is TRBJ2-5, with 8 bases that match TRBD1. The V gene end was trimmed by 3 bases and the J gene end by 3 bases; junction bases not matched to a gene: 4. The length of the CDR3 is 14 residues. Germline V lookup: CDR1 SGHDT, CDR2 YYEEEE.